This entry lists 22 T cell receptor beta chains sequenced from one sample in a study of blood T cell repertoires in COVID-19. Assay: immunoSEQ multiplex PCR; the TCRdb copy retains only in-frame clones and omits some. This sample has about 220,000 clones, with 84% found just once. Sequencing used peripheral blood. These receptors all stem from an older woman who had recovered from COVID-19.

The chain recombines TRBV5-1 with TRBJ2-1; the D gene is possibly TRBD1 (6 bases). This CDR3 is built from 14 residues. V lost 5 bases and J 2 bases, leaving 11 bases between the germline ends. CDR1 is SGHRS, CDR2 YFSETQ, per germline. CDR3 nucleotides: TGCGCCAGCAGTCCGCAGGGGCCCTACAATGAGCAGTTCTTC. As protein: CASSPQGPYNEQFF.

This clone was recorded only once. This chain links TRBV18 with TRBJ2-1; 8 bases are shared with TRBD1. The V and J ends lost 3 bases and 8 bases, in that order; junction bases with no gene match: 12. The CDR3 is 16 residues long. Germline CDR1 KGHSH, CDR2 LQKENI. The CDR3 loop reads CASSPSRTGRSDEQFF. In nucleotides, the CDR3 is TGTGCCAGCTCACCCAGCCGGACAGGGAGAAGCGATGAGCAGTTCTTC.

The chain combines TRBV28 with TRBJ1-1, with D perhaps TRBD1 (5 bases). Germline CDR1 and CDR2: MDHEN and SYDVKM. Deletions cut 5 bases from V and 4 bases from J, with 14 bases between. This CDR3 is 14 amino acids long. The CDR3 DNA reads TGTGCCAGCAGTACCAGGGTTTTGGGCACTGAAGCTTTCTTT. Protein product: CASSTRVLGTEAFF.

This clone was seen once. The chain combines TRBV11-2 with TRBJ1-1, with a weak D call TRBD1 (6 bases). CDR1 is SGHAT and CDR2 is FQNNGV in the germline V gene. The length of the CDR3 is 15 residues. The V and J ends lost 4 bases and 1 base respectively, with 13 bases between them. The CDR3 loop reads CASSSYQQGNTEAFF. In DNA form, the CDR3 reads TGTGCCAGCAGCTCCTATCAACAGGGGAACACTGAAGCTTTCTTT.

The V gene is TRBV7-9, the J gene TRBJ1-1, with D tentatively TRBD1 (5 bases). The germline gives CDR1 SEHNR, CDR2 FQNEAQ (reference sequence). CDR3 size: 14 residues. With 1 base removed from V and 4 bases from J, the gap between germline ends came to 10 bases. In DNA, the CDR3 is TGTGCCAGCAGCTTAGACAACGGGGGCACTGAAGCTTTCTTT. Translation gives CASSLDNGGTEAFF.

The chain recombines TRBV9 with TRBJ2-1; 13 bases map to TRBD2. The germline V gene has CDR1 SGDLS and CDR2 YYNGEE. The J segment lost 5 bases and the V segment lost 3 bases, leaving 5 bases of the junction unmatched. The CDR3 contains 16 residues. The CDR3 coding sequence is TGTGCCAGCAGCGCCAGACTAGCGGGGGGTAACAATGAGCAGTTCTTC. It specifies CASSARLAGGNNEQFF.

Here the CDR3 reads CASSQMEQQNTGELFF. For the CDR3, the DNA is TGTGCCAGCAGCCAGATGGAGCAGCAGAACACCGGGGAGCTGTTTTTT. V is TRBV4-2 and J is TRBJ2-2, with D hard to call. Germline values: CDR1 LGHNA, CDR2 YNFKEQ. Deletions cut 3 bases from V and 1 base from J, with 12 bases between. The CDR3 spans 16 residues.

CDR3 amino acids: CASSQGRGYTF. CDR3 DNA: TGTGCCAGCAGTCAGGGTCGGGGCTACACCTTC. The chain carries TRBV12-3 or TRBV12-4 and TRBJ1-2; D is possibly TRBD1 (5 bases). The CDR3 has 11 residues. The V and J ends lost 5 bases and 8 bases respectively, with 9 bases between them.

The chain has TRBV6-6 and TRBJ2-1, with D unclear. V dropped 6 bases and J dropped 0 bases, with 6 bases sitting between them. The CDR3 has 13 residues. Germline V gene sequence: CDR1 MNHNY, CDR2 SVGAGI (reference sequence). CDR3 sequence: CASRESSYNEQFF. The CDR3 bases are TGTGCCAGCAGGGAGAGCTCCTACAATGAGCAGTTCTTC.

V and J are TRBV6-6 and TRBJ2-1, with 10 positions matching TRBD2. V was clipped by 0 bases and J by 8 bases; unmatched bases: 1. Germline CDR1 MNHNY, CDR2 SVGAGI (reference sequence). This CDR3 contains 14 residues. CDR3 region: CASSYSLAGDEQFF. CDR3 in DNA: TGTGCCAGCAGTTACTCGCTAGCGGGGGATGAGCAGTTCTTC.

The V gene is TRBV27, the J gene TRBJ1-2; D might be TRBD1 (6 bases). Trimming removed 5 bases at V and 8 bases at J, with 18 bases between. The CDR3 spans 14 residues. Germline V gene data show CDR1 as MNHEY and CDR2 as SMNVEV (reference sequence). The CDR3 coding sequence is TGTGCCAGCAGTGCACAGGGTTGGATGAAGGGCTACACCTTC. Encoded protein: CASSAQGWMKGYTF.

The chain combines TRBV7-2 with TRBJ2-5, with D possibly being TRBD2 (5 bases). CDR1 and CDR2 (germline): SGHTA, FQGNSA. The CDR3 has 14 amino acids. The ends were cut back, 6 bases at V and 3 bases at J, with 14 bases in the middle. Here the CDR3 reads CASRDLAEKETQYF. The CDR3 bases are TGTGCCAGCAGGGACCTAGCCGAAAAAGAGACCCAGTACTTC.

Only one count was recorded for this clone. The chain employs TRBV9 and TRBJ2-5; weak D call: TRBD1 (5 bases). Germline CDR1 is SGDLS and CDR2 is YYNGEE. CDR3 length: 15 amino acids. Trimming left V 0 bases short and J 5 bases short, with 14 bases between. The CDR3 protein is CASSVAGAGLETQYF. The CDR3 nucleotides read TGTGCCAGCAGCGTAGCTGGGGCAGGTCTGGAGACCCAGTACTTC.

There are a few counts of this clone. The V call is TRBV5-4, the J call TRBJ2-1; 13 bases map to TRBD2. CDR1 is SGHNT, CDR2 YYREEE, per germline (reference sequence). Trimming removed 2 bases from V and 7 bases from J; junction bases left unmatched: 6. This CDR3 contains 16 residues. CDR3 coding DNA: TGTGCCAGCAGCTTCACTAGCGGGGGGGCCGGAAATGAGCAGTTCTTC. This encodes CASSFTSGGAGNEQFF.

The V gene is TRBV2, the J gene TRBJ1-4; tentative D call: TRBD1 (6 bases). The CDR3 runs 13 residues. CDR1 and CDR2 (germline): SNHLY, FYNNEI. Deletions cut 7 bases from V and 6 bases from J, with 12 bases between. The CDR3 sequence is CASNRETDEKLFF. DNA for the CDR3: TGTGCCAGCAACAGGGAAACGGATGAAAAACTGTTTTTT.

The chain is built from TRBV5-1 and TRBJ2-3, with TRBD2 identical over 12 bases. J was trimmed by 6 bases and V by 3 bases; bases with no gene match: 5. Germline CDR1 is SGHRS and CDR2 is YFSETQ. This CDR3 is 15 amino acids long. The CDR3 reads CASSSGLAGLDTQYF. In nucleotides, the CDR3 is TGCGCCAGCAGCTCGGGACTAGCGGGTCTGGATACGCAGTATTTT.

The chain carries TRBV29-1 and TRBJ1-1; D may be TRBD1 (6 bases). Germline V gene lookup returns CDR1 SQVTM and CDR2 ANQGSEA. CDR3 size: 12 residues. Trimming stripped 7 bases from V and 1 base from J, with 10 bases between. DNA of the CDR3: TGCAGCGCAGGACAGCCGAACACTGAAGCTTTCTTT. It specifies CSAGQPNTEAFF.

The V call is TRBV7-2, the J call TRBJ1-3; D is ambiguous. The CDR3 is 15 residues long. Trimming stripped 5 bases from V and 0 bases from J, with 11 bases between. Germline loops: CDR1 SGHTA, CDR2 FQGNSA. This CDR3 is CASSRRWSSGNTIYF. The CDR3 DNA reads as TGTGCCAGCAGCCGGCGGTGGAGCTCTGGAAACACCATATATTTT.

The chain employs TRBV28 and TRBJ2-6; D ambiguous. The CDR3 is 15 amino acids. The germline gives CDR1 MDHEN, CDR2 SYDVKM. V dropped 7 bases and J dropped 0 bases, with 10 bases sitting between them. The CDR3 coding sequence is TGTGCCAGCACCGAGGCGTCCTCTGGGGCCAACGTCCTGACTTTC. Amino acids: CASTEASSGANVLTF. Supplemented by reference TRBV28 and TRBJ2-6, the full variable domain reads DVKVTQSSRYLVKRTGEKVFLECVQDMDHENMFWYRQDPGLGLRLIYFSYDVKMKEKGDIPEGYSVSREKKERFSLILESASTNQTSMYLCASTEASSGANVLTFGAGSRLTVL.

This clone turned up a few times. V usage is TRBV4-3 and J usage is TRBJ1-1; 8 bases align to TRBD1. The germline gives CDR1 LGHNA, CDR2 YSLEER. CDR3 length equals 15 residues. V shed 8 bases and J 8 bases; nucleotides not matched to a gene: 16. CDR3 DNA sequence: TGCGCCAGCGCCAGGGGGCCCTCCCAAACAGTAGAAGCTTTCTTT. Its protein is CASARGPSQTVEAFF.

The chain employs TRBV5-1 and TRBJ2-3, with 8 bases lining up with TRBD2. Germline assignment: CDR1 SGHRS and CDR2 YFSETQ. With 4 bases clipped from V and 4 bases from J, the junction kept 8 bases outside the gene matches. The CDR3 totals 15 residues. This CDR3 reads CASSKQGLAADTQYF. CDR3 coding DNA: TGCGCCAGCAGCAAGCAAGGACTAGCAGCAGATACGCAGTATTTT.

The V call is TRBV1, the J call TRBJ2-7; the DNA was not compared with TRBD1, the D call given in the table. TRBV1 counts as a pseudogene. CDR3 size: 16 residues. CDR3 sequence: CTSSQVERVRGYEQYF. The CDR3 nucleotides are TGCACCAGCAGCCAAGTGGAAAGGGTAAGGGGCTACGAGCAGTACTTC.